This entry features one TCR beta chain sequence. This sample stems from a study of blood T cell repertoires in COVID-19. About the research overall: From T cells, B-cell-depleted T cells, or PBMCs came the material, which was cDNA or gDNA.

Assay used: immunoSEQ multiplex PCR; TCRdb lists only in-frame clones, some missing. This table has under 300,000 clones, 79% appearing once. The sequencing input was peripheral blood. The source is a middle-aged woman with active or convalescent COVID-19.

The CDR3 spells CSVRTGYAGELFF. The DNA for the CDR3 is TGCAGCGTCCGGACAGGGTATGCCGGGGAGCTGTTTTTT. The chain carries TRBV29-1 and TRBJ2-2; 8 nucleotides line up with TRBD1. The CDR3 runs to 13 residues. With 6 bases clipped from V and 6 bases from J, the junction kept 6 bases outside the gene matches. Germline assignment: CDR1 SQVTM and CDR2 ANQGSEA.